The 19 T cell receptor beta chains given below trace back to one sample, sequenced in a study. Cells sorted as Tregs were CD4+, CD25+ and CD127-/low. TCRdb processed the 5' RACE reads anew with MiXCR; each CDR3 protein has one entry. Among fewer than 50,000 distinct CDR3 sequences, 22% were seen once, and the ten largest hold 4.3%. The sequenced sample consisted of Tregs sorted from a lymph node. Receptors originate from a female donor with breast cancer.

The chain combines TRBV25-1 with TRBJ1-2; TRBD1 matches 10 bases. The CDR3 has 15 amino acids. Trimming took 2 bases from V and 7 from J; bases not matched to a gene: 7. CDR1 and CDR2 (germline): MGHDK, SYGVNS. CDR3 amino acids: CASSEPGDRGAGYTF. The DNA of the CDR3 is TGTGCCAGCAGTGAACCAGGGGACAGGGGAGCTGGCTACACCTTC.

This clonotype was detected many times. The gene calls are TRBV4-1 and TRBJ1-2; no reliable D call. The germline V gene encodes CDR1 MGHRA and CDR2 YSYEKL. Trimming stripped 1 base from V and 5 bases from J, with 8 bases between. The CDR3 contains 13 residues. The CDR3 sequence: CASSQVEGYGYTF. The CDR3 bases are TGCGCCAGCAGCCAAGTCGAGGGTTATGGCTACACCTTC.

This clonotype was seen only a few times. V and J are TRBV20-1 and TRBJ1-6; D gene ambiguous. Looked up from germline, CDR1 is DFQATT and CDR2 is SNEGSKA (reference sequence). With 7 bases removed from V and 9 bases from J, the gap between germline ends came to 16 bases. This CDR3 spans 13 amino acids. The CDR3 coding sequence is TGCAGTGGCATCGGGTACCCCATTTCACCCCTCCACTTT. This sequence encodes CSGIGYPISPLHF.

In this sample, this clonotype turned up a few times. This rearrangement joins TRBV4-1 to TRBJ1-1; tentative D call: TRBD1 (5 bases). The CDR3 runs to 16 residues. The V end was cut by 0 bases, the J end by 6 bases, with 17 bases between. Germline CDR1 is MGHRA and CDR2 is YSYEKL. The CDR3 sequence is CASSQEGKGQLAEAFF. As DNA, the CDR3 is TGCGCCAGCAGCCAAGAAGGCAAGGGGCAATTAGCTGAAGCTTTCTTT.

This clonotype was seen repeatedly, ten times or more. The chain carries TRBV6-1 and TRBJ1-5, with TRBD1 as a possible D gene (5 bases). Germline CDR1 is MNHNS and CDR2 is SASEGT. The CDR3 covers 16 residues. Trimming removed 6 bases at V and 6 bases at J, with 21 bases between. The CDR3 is CASSDEGRGNRQPQHF. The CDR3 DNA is TGTGCCAGCAGCGACGAGGGGAGGGGAAATCGTCAGCCCCAGCATTTT.

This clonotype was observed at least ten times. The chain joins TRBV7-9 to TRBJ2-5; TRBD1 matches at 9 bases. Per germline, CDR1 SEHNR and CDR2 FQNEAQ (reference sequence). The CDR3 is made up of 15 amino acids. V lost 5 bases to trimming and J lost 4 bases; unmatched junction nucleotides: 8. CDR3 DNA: TGTGCCAGCAGCAGGCCGGGACAGGGACCAGAGACCCAGTACTTC. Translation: CASSRPGQGPETQYF.

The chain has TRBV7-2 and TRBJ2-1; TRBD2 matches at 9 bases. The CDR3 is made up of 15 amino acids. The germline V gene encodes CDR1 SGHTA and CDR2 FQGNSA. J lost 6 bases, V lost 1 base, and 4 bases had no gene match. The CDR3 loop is CASSLVAGALNEQFF. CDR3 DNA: TGTGCCAGCAGCTTAGTAGCGGGAGCTCTCAATGAGCAGTTCTTC.

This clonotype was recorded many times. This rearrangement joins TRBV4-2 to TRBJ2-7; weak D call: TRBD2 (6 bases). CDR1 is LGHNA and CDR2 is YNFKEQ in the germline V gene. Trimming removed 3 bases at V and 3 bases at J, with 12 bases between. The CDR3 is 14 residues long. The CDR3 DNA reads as TGTGCCAGCAGCCAGATAGCGGACTACTACGAGCAGTACTTC. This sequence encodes CASSQIADYYEQYF.

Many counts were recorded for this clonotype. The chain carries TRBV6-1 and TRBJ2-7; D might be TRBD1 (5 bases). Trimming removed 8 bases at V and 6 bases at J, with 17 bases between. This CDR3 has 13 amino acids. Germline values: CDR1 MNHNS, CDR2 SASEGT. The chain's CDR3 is CASGQGSLSEQYF. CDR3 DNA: TGTGCCAGCGGTCAGGGTTCGTTATCCGAGCAGTACTTC.

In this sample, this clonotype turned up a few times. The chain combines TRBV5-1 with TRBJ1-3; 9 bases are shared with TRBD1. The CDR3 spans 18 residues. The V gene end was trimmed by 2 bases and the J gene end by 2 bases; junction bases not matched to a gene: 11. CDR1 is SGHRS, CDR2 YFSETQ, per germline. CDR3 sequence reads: CASSFFPHGTGPGNTIYF. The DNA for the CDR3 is TGCGCCAGCAGCTTTTTCCCCCATGGGACAGGGCCTGGAAACACCATATATTTT.

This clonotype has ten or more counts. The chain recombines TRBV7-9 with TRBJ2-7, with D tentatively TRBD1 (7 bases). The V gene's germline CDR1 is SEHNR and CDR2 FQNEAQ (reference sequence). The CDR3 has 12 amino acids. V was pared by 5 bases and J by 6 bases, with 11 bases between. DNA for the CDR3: TGTGCCAGCAGCCAGGGGGGATCCGAGCAGTACTTC. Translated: CASSQGGSEQYF.

In DNA, the CDR3 is TGTGCCAGCAGATCTTTGACTAGCGCCCACAATGAGCAGTTCTTC. It yields the protein CASRSLTSAHNEQFF. The chain recombines TRBV28 with TRBJ2-1; 8 bases agree with TRBD2. The germline CDR1 and CDR2 sequences are MDHEN and SYDVKM. Losses at the gene ends were 6 bases for V and 5 bases for J; bases not matched to a gene: 9. The CDR3 runs 15 residues.

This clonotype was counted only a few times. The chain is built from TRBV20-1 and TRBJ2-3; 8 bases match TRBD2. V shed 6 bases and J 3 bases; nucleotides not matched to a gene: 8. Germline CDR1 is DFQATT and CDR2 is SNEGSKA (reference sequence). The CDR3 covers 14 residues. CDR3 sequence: CSAPPGGSTDTQYF. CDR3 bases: TGCAGTGCACCCCCGGGAGGGTCGACAGATACGCAGTATTTT.

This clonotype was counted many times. The chain's CDR3 is CAILDTNTGELFF. CDR3 nucleotides: TGTGCCATCCTCGACACGAACACCGGGGAGCTGTTTTTT. The chain carries TRBV27 and TRBJ2-2; D gene ambiguous. V gave up 10 bases and J gave up 0 bases, with 9 bases separating them. Germline lookup yields CDR1 MNHEY and CDR2 SMNVEV (reference sequence). The CDR3 contains 13 residues.

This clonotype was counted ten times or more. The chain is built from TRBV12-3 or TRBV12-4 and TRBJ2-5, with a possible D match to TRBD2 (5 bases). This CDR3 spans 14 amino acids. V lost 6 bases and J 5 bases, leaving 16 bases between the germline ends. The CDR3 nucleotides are TGTGCCAGCAGCGGGATACCGACTACTGAGACCCAGTACTTC. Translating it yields CASSGIPTTETQYF.

The CDR3 coding sequence is TGCAGTGCTAGAGATGAGTCCCCAGTCCGTCCCCAGCATTTT. It codes for CSARDESPVRPQHF. The chain combines TRBV20-1 with TRBJ1-5; D is undetermined. The V end was cut by 0 bases, the J end by 10 bases, with 16 bases between. The CDR3 loop spans 14 amino acids. Germline CDR1 DFQATT, CDR2 SNEGSKA (reference sequence).

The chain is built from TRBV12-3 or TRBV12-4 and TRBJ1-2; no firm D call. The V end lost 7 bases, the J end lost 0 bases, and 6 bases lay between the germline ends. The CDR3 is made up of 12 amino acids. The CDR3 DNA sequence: TGTGCCAGCATGACGGCTAACTATGGCTACACCTTC. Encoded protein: CASMTANYGYTF.

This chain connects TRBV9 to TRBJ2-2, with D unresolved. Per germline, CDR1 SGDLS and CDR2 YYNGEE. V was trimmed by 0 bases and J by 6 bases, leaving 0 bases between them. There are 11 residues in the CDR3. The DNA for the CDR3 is TGTGCCAGCAGCGTAGCCGGGGAGCTGTTTTTT. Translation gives CASSVAGELFF.

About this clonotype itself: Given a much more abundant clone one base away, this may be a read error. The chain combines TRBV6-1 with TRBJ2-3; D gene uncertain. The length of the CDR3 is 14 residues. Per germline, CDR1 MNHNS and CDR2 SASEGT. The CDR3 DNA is TGTGCCAGCAGTGAAATTAGATTCACAGATATGCAGTATTTT. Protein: CASSEIRFTDMQYF.